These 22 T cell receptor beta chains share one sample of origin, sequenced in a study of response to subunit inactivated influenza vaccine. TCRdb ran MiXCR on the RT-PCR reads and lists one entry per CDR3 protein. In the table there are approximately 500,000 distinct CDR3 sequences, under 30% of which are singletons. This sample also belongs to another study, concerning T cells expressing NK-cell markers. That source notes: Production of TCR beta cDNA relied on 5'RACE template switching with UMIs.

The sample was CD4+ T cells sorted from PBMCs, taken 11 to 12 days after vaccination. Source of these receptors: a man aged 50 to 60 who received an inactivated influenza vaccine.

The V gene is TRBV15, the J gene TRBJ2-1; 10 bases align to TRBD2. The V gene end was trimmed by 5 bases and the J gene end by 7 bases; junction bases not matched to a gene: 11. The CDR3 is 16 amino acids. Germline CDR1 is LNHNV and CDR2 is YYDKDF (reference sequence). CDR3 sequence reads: CATSPSIAGGFNEQFF. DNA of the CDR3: TGTGCCACCAGCCCTTCAATAGCGGGAGGCTTTAATGAGCAGTTCTTC.

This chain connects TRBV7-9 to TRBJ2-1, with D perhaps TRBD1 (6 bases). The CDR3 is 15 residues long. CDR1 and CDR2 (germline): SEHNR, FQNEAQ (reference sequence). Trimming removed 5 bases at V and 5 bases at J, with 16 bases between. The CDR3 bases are TGTGCCAGCAGCCTGAGGGGGTCCAATCACAATGAGCAGTTCTTC. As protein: CASSLRGSNHNEQFF.

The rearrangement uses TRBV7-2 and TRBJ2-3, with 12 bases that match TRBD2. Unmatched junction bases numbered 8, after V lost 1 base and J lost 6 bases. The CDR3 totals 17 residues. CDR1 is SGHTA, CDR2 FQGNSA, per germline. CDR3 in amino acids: CASSLGLAGGPRDTQYF. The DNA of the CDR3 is TGTGCCAGCAGCTTAGGGCTAGCGGGAGGGCCGAGGGATACGCAGTATTTT.

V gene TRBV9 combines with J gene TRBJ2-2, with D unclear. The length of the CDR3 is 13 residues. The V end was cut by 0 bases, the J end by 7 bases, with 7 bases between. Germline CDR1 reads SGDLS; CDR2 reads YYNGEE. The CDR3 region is CASSVEGIGELFF. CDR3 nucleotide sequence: TGTGCCAGCAGCGTAGAAGGCATCGGGGAGCTGTTTTTT.

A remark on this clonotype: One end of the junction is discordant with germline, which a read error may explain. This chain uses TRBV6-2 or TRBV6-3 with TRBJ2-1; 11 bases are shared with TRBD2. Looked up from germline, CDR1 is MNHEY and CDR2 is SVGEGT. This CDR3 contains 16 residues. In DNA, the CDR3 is TGTGCCAGCAGTTCCATAGCGGGAGGGTTTTACAATGAGCAGCTCTTC. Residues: CASSSIAGGFYNEQLF.

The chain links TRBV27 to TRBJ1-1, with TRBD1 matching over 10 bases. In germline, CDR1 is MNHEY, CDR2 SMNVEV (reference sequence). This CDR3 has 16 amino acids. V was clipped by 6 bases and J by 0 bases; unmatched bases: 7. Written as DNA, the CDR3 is TGTGCCAGCAGCATGGGACAGGGGTACATGAACACTGAAGCTTTCTTT. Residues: CASSMGQGYMNTEAFF.

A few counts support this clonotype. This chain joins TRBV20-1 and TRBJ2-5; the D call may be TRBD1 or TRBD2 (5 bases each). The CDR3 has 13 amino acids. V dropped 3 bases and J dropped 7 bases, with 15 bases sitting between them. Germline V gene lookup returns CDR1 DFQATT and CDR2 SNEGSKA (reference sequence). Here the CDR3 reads CSARRLAGGTQYF. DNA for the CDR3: TGCAGTGCTAGGAGGCTAGCTGGGGGGACCCAGTACTTC.

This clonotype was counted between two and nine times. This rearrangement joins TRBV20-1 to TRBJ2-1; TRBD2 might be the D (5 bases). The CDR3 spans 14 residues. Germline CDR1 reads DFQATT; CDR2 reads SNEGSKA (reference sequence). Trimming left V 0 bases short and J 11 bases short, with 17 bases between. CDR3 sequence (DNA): TGCAGTGCTAGAGATCTCCAGAGCGGTCGTAAGCAGTTCTTC. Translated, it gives CSARDLQSGRKQFF.

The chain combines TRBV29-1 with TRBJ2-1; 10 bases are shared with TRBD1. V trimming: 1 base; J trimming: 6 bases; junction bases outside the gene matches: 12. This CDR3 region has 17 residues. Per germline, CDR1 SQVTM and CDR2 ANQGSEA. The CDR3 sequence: CSVEVWPGQGVSNEQFF. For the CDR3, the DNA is TGCAGCGTTGAAGTTTGGCCCGGACAGGGGGTATCCAATGAGCAGTTCTTC.

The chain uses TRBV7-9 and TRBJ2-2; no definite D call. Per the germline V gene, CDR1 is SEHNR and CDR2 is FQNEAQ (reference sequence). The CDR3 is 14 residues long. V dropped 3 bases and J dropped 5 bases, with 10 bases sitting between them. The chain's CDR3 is CASSFSGVTGELFF. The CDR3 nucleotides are TGTGCCAGCAGCTTCAGTGGGGTGACCGGGGAGCTGTTTTTT.

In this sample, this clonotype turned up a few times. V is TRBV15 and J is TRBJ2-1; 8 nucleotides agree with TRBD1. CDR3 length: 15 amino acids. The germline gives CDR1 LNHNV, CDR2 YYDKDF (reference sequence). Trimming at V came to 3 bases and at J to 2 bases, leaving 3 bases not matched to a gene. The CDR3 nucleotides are TGTGCCACCAGCAGCGACAGGGGCGCCTACAATGAGCAGTTCTTC. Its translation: CATSSDRGAYNEQFF.

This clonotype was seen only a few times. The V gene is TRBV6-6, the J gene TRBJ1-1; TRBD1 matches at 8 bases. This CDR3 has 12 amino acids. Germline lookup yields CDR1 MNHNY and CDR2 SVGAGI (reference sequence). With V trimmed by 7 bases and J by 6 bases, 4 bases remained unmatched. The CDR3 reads CASNRGIAEAFF. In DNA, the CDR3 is TGTGCCAGCAACAGGGGGATCGCTGAAGCTTTCTTT.

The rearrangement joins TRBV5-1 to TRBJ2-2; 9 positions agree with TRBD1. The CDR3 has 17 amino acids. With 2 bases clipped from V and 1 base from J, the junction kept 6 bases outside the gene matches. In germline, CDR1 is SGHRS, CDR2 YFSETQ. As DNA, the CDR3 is TGCGCCAGCAGCTTAAACCCGGGACAGGGGAACACCGGGGAGCTGTTTTTT. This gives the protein CASSLNPGQGNTGELFF.

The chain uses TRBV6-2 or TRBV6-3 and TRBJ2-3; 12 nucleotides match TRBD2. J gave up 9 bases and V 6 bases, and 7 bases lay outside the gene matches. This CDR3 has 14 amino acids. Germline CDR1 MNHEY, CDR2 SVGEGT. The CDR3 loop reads CASRTSGGSATQYF. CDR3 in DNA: TGTGCCAGCAGAACTAGCGGGGGGTCGGCAACGCAGTATTTT.

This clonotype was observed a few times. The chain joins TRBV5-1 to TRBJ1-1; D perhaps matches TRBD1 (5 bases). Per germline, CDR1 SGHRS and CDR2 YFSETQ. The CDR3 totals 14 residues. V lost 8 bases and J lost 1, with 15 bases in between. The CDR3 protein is CASHAGTPNTEAFF. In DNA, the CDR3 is TGCGCCAGTCATGCCGGGACGCCGAACACTGAAGCTTTCTTT. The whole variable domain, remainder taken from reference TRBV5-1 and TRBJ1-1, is KAGVTQTPRYLIKTRGQQVTLSCSPISGHRSVSWYQQTPGQGLQFLFEYFSETQRNKGNFPGRFSGRQFSNSRSEMNVSTLELGDSALYLCASHAGTPNTEAFFGQGTRLTVV.

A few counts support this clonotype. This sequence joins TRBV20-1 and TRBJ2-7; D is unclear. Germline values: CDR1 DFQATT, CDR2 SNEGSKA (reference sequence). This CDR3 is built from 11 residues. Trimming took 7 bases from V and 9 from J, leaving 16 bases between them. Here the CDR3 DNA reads TGCAGTGGGAGAGGAAAGGGAAGGCAGTACTTC. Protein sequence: CSGRGKGRQYF.

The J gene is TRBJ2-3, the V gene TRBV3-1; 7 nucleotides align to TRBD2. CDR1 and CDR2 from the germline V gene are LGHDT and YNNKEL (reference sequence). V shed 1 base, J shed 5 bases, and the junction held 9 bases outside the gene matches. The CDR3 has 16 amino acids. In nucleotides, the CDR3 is TGTGCCAGCAGCCAAGGGCGGACTAGACGATTAGATACGCAGTATTTT. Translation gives CASSQGRTRRLDTQYF.

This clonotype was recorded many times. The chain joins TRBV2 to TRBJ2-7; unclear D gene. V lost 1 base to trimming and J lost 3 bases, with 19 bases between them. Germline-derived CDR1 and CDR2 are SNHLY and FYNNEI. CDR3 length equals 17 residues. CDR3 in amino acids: CASSEGTHGVMVYEQYF. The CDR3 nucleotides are TGTGCCAGCAGTGAAGGGACGCATGGGGTGATGGTCTACGAGCAGTACTTC.

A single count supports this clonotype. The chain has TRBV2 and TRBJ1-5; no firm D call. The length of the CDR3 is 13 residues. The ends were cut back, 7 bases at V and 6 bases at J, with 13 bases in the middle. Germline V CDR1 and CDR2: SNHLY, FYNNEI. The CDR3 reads CASNLQGGQPQHF. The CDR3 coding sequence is TGTGCCAGCAATTTACAAGGCGGTCAGCCCCAGCATTTT.

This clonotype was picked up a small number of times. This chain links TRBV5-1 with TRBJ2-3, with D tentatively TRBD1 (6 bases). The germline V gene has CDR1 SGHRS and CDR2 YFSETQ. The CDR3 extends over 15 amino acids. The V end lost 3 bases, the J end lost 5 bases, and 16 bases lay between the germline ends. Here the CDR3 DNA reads TGCGCCAGCAGCTCCGACTCTACCAGGGGAGATACGCAGTATTTT. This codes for CASSSDSTRGDTQYF.

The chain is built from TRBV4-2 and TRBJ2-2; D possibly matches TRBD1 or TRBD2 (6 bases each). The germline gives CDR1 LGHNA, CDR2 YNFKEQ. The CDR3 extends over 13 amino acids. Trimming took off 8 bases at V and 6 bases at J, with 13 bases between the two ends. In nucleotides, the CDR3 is TGTGCCAGCGCCTACAGGGACTCCGGGGAGCTGTTTTTT. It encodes CASAYRDSGELFF.

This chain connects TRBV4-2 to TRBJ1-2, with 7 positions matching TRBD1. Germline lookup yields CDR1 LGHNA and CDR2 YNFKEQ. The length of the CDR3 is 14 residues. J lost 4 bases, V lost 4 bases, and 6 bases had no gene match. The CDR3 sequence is CASSRGQAGYGYTF. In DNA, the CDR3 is TGTGCCAGCAGCCGAGGACAGGCCGGCTATGGCTACACCTTC.